Presented here are 29 T cell receptor beta chains from one specimen sequenced in a study of shared clonotypes between healthy human individuals. Here immunoSEQ multiplex PCR was the method, and the copy in TCRdb shows in-frame clones only, minus some. The sample holds approximately 710,000 clones, roughly 87% seen once. Sequencing used memory CD8+ T cells from PBMCs. Subset defined: CD45RO+ cells pooled with CCR7-negative TemRA cells. These receptors all come from a young man in good health. Some clones in this sample may be carry-over from other donors' samples.

The genes are TRBV25-1 and TRBJ1-2, with D possibly being TRBD1 (6 bases). Germline V gene sequence: CDR1 MGHDK, CDR2 SYGVNS. The CDR3 contains 15 residues. Trimming took off 6 bases at V and 4 bases at J, with 18 bases between the two ends. This CDR3 is CASSKTGRSPYGYTF. The CDR3 region has the DNA TGTGCCAGCAGCAAGACAGGTCGGTCCCCCTATGGCTACACCTTC.

This chain joins TRBV4-1 and TRBJ2-3; TRBD2 matches at 7 bases. CDR1 MGHRA and CDR2 YSYEKL come from the germline V gene. The V and J ends lost 2 bases and 3 bases, in that order; junction bases with no gene match: 8. The CDR3 covers 16 residues. Here the CDR3 reads CASSQWGGAGTDTQYF. In DNA form, the CDR3 reads TGCGCCAGCAGCCAATGGGGAGGGGCGGGAACAGATACGCAGTATTTT.

This chain links TRBV10-3 with TRBJ2-5, with a tentative D call TRBD2 (6 bases). Germline CDR1 ENHRY, CDR2 SYGVKD. There are 13 residues in the CDR3. V was trimmed by 8 bases and J by 5 bases, leaving 15 bases between them. The CDR3 sequence: CAIEDAGLETQYF. CDR3 bases: TGTGCCATCGAGGACGCGGGATTGGAGACCCAGTACTTC.

This sequence joins TRBV10-2 and TRBJ1-2; no firm D call. The CDR3 runs to 14 residues. Looked up from germline, CDR1 is WSHSY and CDR2 is SAAADI. Trimming shortened V by 3 bases and J by 4 bases, and 12 bases separated the two germline ends. The CDR3 DNA is TGCGCCAGCAGTGAAATGGGTACCGGCTATGGCTACACCTTC. Its translation: CASSEMGTGYGYTF.

This clone was observed once. The chain employs TRBV6-5 and TRBJ1-2, with 8 bases fitting TRBD1. Germline lookup yields CDR1 MNHEY and CDR2 SVGAGI. CDR3 length: 15 residues. Trimming cost V 8 bases and J 0 bases; bases outside gene matches: 8. CDR3 nucleotides: TGTGCCAGCCAAGACAGGGGTTCAACTAACTATGGCTACACCTTC. Protein: CASQDRGSTNYGYTF.

This chain joins TRBV6-5 and TRBJ2-5; unclear D gene. V was clipped by 4 bases and J by 2 bases, with 8 bases between them. The CDR3 length is 13 residues. In germline, CDR1 is MNHEY, CDR2 SVGAGI. The CDR3 sequence is CASSLYRQETQYF. For the CDR3, the DNA is TGTGCCAGCAGTTTATACCGACAAGAGACCCAGTACTTC.

The gene calls are TRBV5-1 and TRBJ1-2; D unresolved. CDR1 is SGHRS and CDR2 is YFSETQ in the germline V gene. Trimming removed 4 bases from V and 4 bases from J, with 20 bases in between. This CDR3 spans 16 amino acids. CDR3 sequence: CASSPDGPSAGYGYTF. As DNA, the CDR3 is TGCGCCAGCAGCCCCGACGGACCCTCGGCGGGCTATGGCTACACCTTC.

V gene TRBV5-3 combines with J gene TRBJ2-7, with D possibly matching TRBD1 (6 bases). TRBV5-3 is an open reading frame, and its role is uncertain. CDR3 size: 16 residues. V lost 0 bases, J lost 0 bases, and 13 bases lay in between. CDR3 region: CARSLEQGQFSYEQYF. The CDR3 DNA reads TGTGCCAGAAGCTTGGAGCAGGGGCAATTCTCCTACGAGCAGTACTTC.

This chain uses TRBV19 with TRBJ1-2; D not certain. The CDR3 has 11 residues. V dropped 6 bases and J dropped 2 bases, with 4 bases sitting between them. Germline V CDR1 and CDR2: LNHDA, SQIVND (reference sequence). This CDR3 is CASRLNYGYTF. As DNA, the CDR3 is TGTGCCAGTAGACTGAACTATGGCTACACCTTC.

This chain joins TRBV29-1 and TRBJ1-1, with no clear D. Per the germline V gene, CDR1 is SQVTM and CDR2 is ANQGSEA. V lost 3 bases and J lost 1, with 9 bases in between. CDR3 size: 13 residues. Here the CDR3 reads CSVDLGRNTEAFF. CDR3 sequence (DNA): TGCAGCGTTGATCTTGGCCGGAACACTGAAGCTTTCTTT.

V and J are TRBV19 and TRBJ1-2; 10 bases line up with TRBD1. Germline assignment: CDR1 LNHDA and CDR2 SQIVND (reference sequence). Trimming cost V 3 bases and J 3 bases; bases outside gene matches: 7. There are 16 residues in the CDR3. In DNA form, the CDR3 reads TGTGCCAGTAGTATTGTCCCGGGACAGGGGTACTATGGCTACACCTTC. Its translation is CASSIVPGQGYYGYTF.

The rearrangement joins TRBV7-9 to TRBJ2-7; maybe TRBD2 (5 bases). Deletions cut 5 bases from V and 5 bases from J, with 16 bases between. CDR1 and CDR2 (germline): SEHNR, FQNEAQ (reference sequence). CDR3 size: 14 residues. Written as DNA, the CDR3 is TGTGCCAGCAGCGAAGATCGGGGTTTCGACGAGCAGTACTTC. It encodes CASSEDRGFDEQYF.

The J gene is TRBJ2-6, the V gene TRBV7-6, with TRBD2 as a possible D gene (5 bases). The germline V gene has CDR1 SGHVS and CDR2 FNYEAQ. CDR3 length equals 15 residues. V was clipped by 5 bases and J by 0 bases, with 8 bases between them. The CDR3 is CASSPGGSGANVLTF. CDR3 nucleotides: TGTGCCAGCAGCCCCGGAGGCTCTGGGGCCAACGTCCTGACTTTC.

The rearrangement joins TRBV5-4 to TRBJ2-7, with 11 bases lining up with TRBD1. This CDR3 is built from 15 residues. CDR1 is SGHNT, CDR2 YYREEE, per germline (reference sequence). With V trimmed by 6 bases and J by 2 bases, 7 bases remained unmatched. The DNA of the CDR3 is TGTGCCAGCACAACCCCGGGACAGGGGGCCTACGAGCAGTACTTC. Amino acids: CASTTPGQGAYEQYF.

The CDR3 here is CASRGGTSVSYEQYF. CDR3 in DNA: TGTGCCAGCAGGGGGGGGACTAGCGTGTCCTACGAGCAGTACTTC. The chain combines TRBV6-5 with TRBJ2-7, with 10 nucleotides matching TRBD2. CDR3 size: 15 residues. After removal of 6 bases from V and 1 base from J, the junction contained 6 bases not matched to a gene. The germline V gene encodes CDR1 MNHEY and CDR2 SVGAGI.

V and J are TRBV6-4 and TRBJ1-1; 9 bases fit TRBD1. CDR1 is MRHNA and CDR2 is SNTAGT in the germline V gene. After removal of 2 bases from V and 5 bases from J, the junction contained 6 bases not matched to a gene. This CDR3 spans 15 amino acids. The CDR3 reads CASSDEDRGGTEAFF. The CDR3 coding sequence is TGTGCCAGCAGTGACGAGGACAGGGGAGGAACTGAAGCTTTCTTT.

The count of this clone is one. The CDR3: CASSSPGLGETQYF. DNA for the CDR3: TGTGCCAGCAGCTCTCCGGGACTTGGAGAGACCCAGTACTTC. This chain uses TRBV5-4 with TRBJ2-5, with a weak D call TRBD2 (6 bases). Trimming left V 3 bases short and J 4 bases short, with 13 bases between. The germline V gene has CDR1 SGHNT and CDR2 YYREEE (reference sequence). The CDR3 has 14 residues. The variable domain in full, with the rest retrieved from reference TRBV5-4 and TRBJ2-5, is ETGVTQSPTHLIKTRGQQVTLRCSSQSGHNTVSWYQQALGQGPQFIFQYYREEENGRGNFPPRFSGLQFPNYSSELNVNALELDDSALYLCASSSPGLGETQYFGPGTRLLVL.

This clone was seen only once. The rearrangement links TRBV6-5 to TRBJ1-4; D gene unclear. The CDR3 runs 15 residues. Germline lookup yields CDR1 MNHEY and CDR2 SVGAGI. V was pared by 3 bases and J by 8 bases, with 16 bases between. CDR3 region: CASSYLVGRTEKLFF. CDR3 in DNA: TGTGCCAGCAGTTATTTGGTCGGCAGGACCGAAAAACTGTTTTTT.

The rearrangement uses TRBV6-1 and TRBJ2-5; maybe TRBD1 (6 bases). CDR3 size: 15 residues. V was clipped by 11 bases and J by 2 bases, with 21 bases between them. The germline V gene has CDR1 MNHNS and CDR2 SASEGT. In DNA, the CDR3 is TGTGCCTCGAAGGGGTGGGACAAATTTCAAGAGACCCAGTACTTC. This translates into CASKGWDKFQETQYF.

The rearrangement uses TRBV9 and TRBJ2-7; 9 nucleotides match TRBD1. There are 15 residues in the CDR3. V shed 4 bases, J shed 4 bases, and the junction held 9 bases outside the gene matches. The germline V gene encodes CDR1 SGDLS and CDR2 YYNGEE. CDR3 in amino acids: CASSPTRDRAYEQYF. Written as DNA, the CDR3 is TGTGCCAGCAGCCCCACTCGGGACAGGGCTTACGAGCAGTACTTC. Supplemented by reference TRBV9 and TRBJ2-7, the full variable domain reads DSGVTQTPKHLITATGQRVTLRCSPRSGDLSVYWYQQSLDQGLQFLIQYYNGEERAKGNILERFSAQQFPDLHSELNLSSLELGDSALYFCASSPTRDRAYEQYFGPGTRLTVT.

V gene TRBV27 combines with J gene TRBJ2-7, with no clear D. Germline lookup yields CDR1 MNHEY and CDR2 SMNVEV (reference sequence). V was shortened by 3 bases and J by 0 bases, with 6 bases between the two germline ends. CDR3 length: 13 residues. The CDR3 here is CASSLSFSYEQYF. The DNA for the CDR3 is TGTGCCAGCAGTTTGTCGTTCTCCTACGAGCAGTACTTC.

The chain links TRBV6-5 to TRBJ2-7, with D possibly matching TRBD2 (5 bases). This CDR3 has 15 amino acids. The V gene's germline CDR1 is MNHEY and CDR2 SVGAGI. Trimming cost V 2 bases and J 0 bases, with 11 bases left between them. In DNA, the CDR3 is TGTGCCAGCAGTTACAGCGGCCAGAACTCCTACGAGCAGTACTTC. Protein sequence: CASSYSGQNSYEQYF.

This clone was recorded only once. As DNA, the CDR3 is TGTGCCAGCAGTTTAGACAGGCGTGCCTACGAGCAGTACTTC. Protein: CASSLDRRAYEQYF. V is TRBV27 and J is TRBJ2-7; maybe TRBD1 (6 bases). The germline V and J ends were trimmed by 2 bases and 2 bases, with 10 bases remaining between them. The CDR3 runs to 14 residues. Germline CDR1 is MNHEY and CDR2 is SMNVEV (reference sequence).

The chain is built from TRBV7-9 and TRBJ2-7, with TRBD1 as a possible D gene (8 bases). This CDR3 region has 17 residues. Germline V gene sequence: CDR1 SEHNR, CDR2 FQNEAQ (reference sequence). Trimming shortened V by 0 bases and J by 6 bases, and 21 bases separated the two germline ends. CDR3 bases: TGTGCCAGCAGCTTAGCGCGGGAGACAGGGGTTAGGCTCGAGCAGTACTTC. Its protein is CASSLARETGVRLEQYF.

The rearrangement links TRBV7-3 to TRBJ2-3; D is perhaps TRBD1 (6 bases). Trimming removed 4 bases at V and 4 bases at J, with 15 bases between. In germline, CDR1 is SGHTA, CDR2 FQGTGA. The CDR3 has 15 residues. Here the CDR3 reads CASSSIGGGADTQYF. CDR3 in DNA: TGTGCCAGCAGCTCAATTGGGGGCGGCGCAGATACGCAGTATTTT.

This clone was seen a single time. The chain recombines TRBV13 with TRBJ1-2, with TRBD1 as a possible D gene (5 bases). V was shortened by 5 bases and J by 6 bases, with 22 bases between the two germline ends. CDR1 is PRHDT, CDR2 FYEKMQ, per germline (reference sequence). This CDR3 comprises 16 residues. CDR3 sequence reads: CASSPGLGETRDGYTF. The CDR3 region has the DNA TGTGCCAGCAGCCCCGGGCTGGGGGAAACTAGGGATGGCTACACCTTC.

This clone has just a few counts. This chain connects TRBV9 to TRBJ1-2, with TRBD1 identical over 11 bases. The junction had 9 bases not matched to a gene; V was cut back by 6 bases and J by 8 bases. Germline values: CDR1 SGDLS, CDR2 YYNGEE. The CDR3 is 14 residues long. CDR3 nucleotides: TGTGCCAGCACTCTCGGACAGGGGGCAGAAGGCTACACCTTC. Protein sequence: CASTLGQGAEGYTF.

The chain couples TRBV7-3 to TRBJ2-5; 7 nucleotides line up with TRBD2. J lost 4 bases, V lost 5 bases, and 10 bases had no gene match. In germline, CDR1 is SGHTA, CDR2 FQGTGA. This CDR3 is built from 15 residues. The CDR3 loop reads CASSPNGGVRETQYF. In DNA form, the CDR3 reads TGTGCCAGCAGCCCCAATGGGGGGGTTCGAGAGACCCAGTACTTC.

The chain joins TRBV28 to TRBJ1-2; weak D call: TRBD1 (6 bases). The CDR3 covers 18 residues. V was shortened by 3 bases and J by 4 bases, with 24 bases between the two germline ends. Per germline, CDR1 MDHEN and CDR2 SYDVKM. The DNA of the CDR3 is TGTGCCAGCAGTTTTATTCGTGGTCGGGGGCGCGGGGCCTATGGCTACACCTTC. It is translated as CASSFIRGRGRGAYGYTF.